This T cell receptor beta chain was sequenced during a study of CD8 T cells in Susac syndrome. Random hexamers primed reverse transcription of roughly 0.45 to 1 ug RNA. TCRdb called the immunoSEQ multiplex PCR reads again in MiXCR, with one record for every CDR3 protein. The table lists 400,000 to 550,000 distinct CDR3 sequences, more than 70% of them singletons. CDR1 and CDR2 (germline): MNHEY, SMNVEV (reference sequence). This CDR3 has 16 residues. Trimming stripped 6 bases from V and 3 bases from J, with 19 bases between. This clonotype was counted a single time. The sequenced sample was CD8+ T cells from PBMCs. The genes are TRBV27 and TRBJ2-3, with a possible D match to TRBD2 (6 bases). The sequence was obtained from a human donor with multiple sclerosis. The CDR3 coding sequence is TGTGCCAGCAGGGCCCGGGGAGGTCGGGAGACAGATACGCAGTATTTT. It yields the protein CASRARGGRETDTQYF.